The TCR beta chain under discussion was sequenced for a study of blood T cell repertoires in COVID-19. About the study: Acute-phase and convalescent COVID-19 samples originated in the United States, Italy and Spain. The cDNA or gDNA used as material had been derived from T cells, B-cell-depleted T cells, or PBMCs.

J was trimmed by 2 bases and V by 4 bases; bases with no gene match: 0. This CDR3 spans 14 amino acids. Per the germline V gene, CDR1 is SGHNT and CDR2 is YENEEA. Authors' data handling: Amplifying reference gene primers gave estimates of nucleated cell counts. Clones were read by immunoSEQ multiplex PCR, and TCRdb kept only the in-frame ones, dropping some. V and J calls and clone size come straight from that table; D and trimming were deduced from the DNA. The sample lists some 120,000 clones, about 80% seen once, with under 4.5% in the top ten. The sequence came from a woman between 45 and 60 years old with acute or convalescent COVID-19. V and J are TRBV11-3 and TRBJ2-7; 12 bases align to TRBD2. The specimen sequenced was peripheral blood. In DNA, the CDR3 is TGTGCCAGCAGCTCTAGCGGGAGGGCCTACGAGCAGTACTTC. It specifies CASSSSGRAYEQYF.